These 15 T cell receptor beta chains were all obtained from the same sample, sequenced in a study of blood T cell repertoires in COVID-19. Produced via immunoSEQ multiplex PCR; TCRdb's table is partial and in-frame only. The table has about 430,000 clones, approximately 90% seen once; the top ten hold 1% to 1.3%. Sequences were obtained from PBMCs or T cells enriched from blood (not recorded which). The receptor source for this set is a man aged 25-45 years who had recovered from COVID-19.

This clone was picked up one time. This sequence joins TRBV27 and TRBJ2-5, with 11 bases matching TRBD2. The J segment lost 2 bases and the V segment lost 4 bases, leaving 3 bases of the junction unmatched. CDR3 length equals 15 residues. Per germline, CDR1 MNHEY and CDR2 SMNVEV (reference sequence). The CDR3 DNA reads as TGTGCCAGCAGTTACAGACTAGCGGGGCAAGAGACCCAGTACTTC. This sequence encodes CASSYRLAGQETQYF.

The V gene is TRBV5-1, the J gene TRBJ2-7; 16 bases match TRBD2. The V and J ends lost 0 bases and 2 bases, in that order; junction bases with no gene match: 5. The length of the CDR3 is 18 residues. Looked up from germline, CDR1 is SGHRS and CDR2 is YFSETQ. The CDR3 bases are TGCGCCAGCAGCTTGGGGGGACTAGCGGGAGGGAACGCCTACGAGCAGTACTTC. This gives the protein CASSLGGLAGGNAYEQYF.

The genes are TRBV28 and TRBJ1-5; D gene unclear. This CDR3 is 15 amino acids long. Germline values: CDR1 MDHEN, CDR2 SYDVKM. Trimming shortened V by 6 bases and J by 2 bases, and 14 bases separated the two germline ends. The CDR3 loop reads CASSPGRVGNQPQHF. CDR3 nucleotide sequence: TGTGCCAGCAGCCCCGGGAGGGTAGGCAATCAGCCCCAGCATTTT.

The chain has TRBV12-3 or TRBV12-4 and TRBJ1-1; D is unclear. V was pared by 6 bases and J by 1 base, with 6 bases between. There are 12 residues in the CDR3. The CDR3 protein is CASSDWNTEAFF. The CDR3 DNA is TGTGCCAGCAGCGACTGGAACACTGAAGCTTTCTTT.

The rearrangement joins TRBV19 to TRBJ1-5; no firm D call. The CDR3 has 13 residues. Trimming pared 3 bases from V and 3 bases from J, leaving 6 bases between. Looked up from germline, CDR1 is LNHDA and CDR2 is SQIVND (reference sequence). The CDR3 sequence is CASSIQFNQPQHF. In nucleotides, the CDR3 is TGTGCCAGTAGTATCCAGTTCAATCAGCCCCAGCATTTT. Full variable domain (outside the CDR3, taken from reference TRBV19 and TRBJ1-5): DGGITQSPKYLFRKEGQNVTLSCEQNLNHDAMYWYRQDPGQGLRLIYYSQIVNDFQKGDIAEGYSVSREKKESFPLTVTSAQKNPTAFYLCASSIQFNQPQHFGDGTRLSIL.

The chain's CDR3 is CASRPDRVETEAFF. For the CDR3, the DNA is TGTGCCAGCAGGCCGGACAGGGTTGAAACTGAAGCTTTCTTT. This chain uses TRBV2 with TRBJ1-1; 8 nucleotides align to TRBD1. CDR1 and CDR2 from the germline V gene are SNHLY and FYNNEI. CDR3 length: 14 amino acids. V lost 6 bases to trimming and J lost 5 bases; unmatched junction nucleotides: 8.

This clone was recorded only once. The V and J genes are TRBV5-8 and TRBJ1-2, with TRBD1 matching 9 bases. Trimming took 7 bases from V and 6 from J; bases not matched to a gene: 19. This CDR3 has 17 amino acids. Germline V gene data show CDR1 as SGHTS and CDR2 as YDEGEE. CDR3 sequence (DNA): TGTGCCAGCGCTTCGGGTGCCTTGGACAGGGGATCTGATGGCTACACCTTC. It encodes CASASGALDRGSDGYTF.

This clone was seen only a few times. The V and J genes are TRBV27 and TRBJ2-5; the D gene is possibly TRBD1 (5 bases). CDR1 and CDR2 (germline): MNHEY, SMNVEV (reference sequence). The CDR3 is made up of 15 amino acids. V dropped 5 bases and J dropped 4 bases, with 17 bases sitting between them. This CDR3 is CASSPSQGVGETQYF. CDR3 in DNA: TGTGCCAGCAGTCCCTCTCAGGGTGTGGGAGAGACCCAGTACTTC.

The chain combines TRBV7-6 with TRBJ2-3; perhaps TRBD2 as D (5 bases). Trimming removed 3 bases at V and 4 bases at J, with 20 bases between. Germline CDR1 is SGHVS and CDR2 is FNYEAQ. This CDR3 contains 17 residues. Here the CDR3 reads CASSLGALPLGADTQYF. In DNA, the CDR3 is TGTGCCAGCAGCTTGGGAGCTCTTCCCCTTGGCGCAGATACGCAGTATTTT.

The chain has TRBV18 and TRBJ2-2; a weak D match, TRBD2 (5 bases). The CDR3 has 19 residues. Deletions cut 3 bases from V and 6 bases from J, with 26 bases between. The germline V gene has CDR1 KGHSH and CDR2 LQKENI. CDR3 amino acids: CASSPQTPPRAELPGELFF. The CDR3 DNA is TGTGCCAGCTCACCGCAGACACCCCCGAGGGCGGAGTTGCCCGGGGAGCTGTTTTTT. The full variable domain, rest sourced from reference TRBV18 and TRBJ2-2, is NAGVMQNPRHLVRRRGQEARLRCSPMKGHSHVYWYRQLPEEGLKFMVYLQKENIIDESGMPKERFSAEFPKEGPSILRIQQVVRGDSAAYFCASSPQTPPRAELPGELFFGEGSRLTVL.

The J gene is TRBJ2-1, the V gene TRBV7-6, with 16 bases fitting TRBD2. Trimming took 5 bases from V and 4 from J; bases not matched to a gene: 2. CDR3 length equals 16 residues. Germline V gene lookup returns CDR1 SGHVS and CDR2 FNYEAQ. This chain's CDR3 is CASSEGLAGGYNEQFF. The CDR3 nucleotides are TGTGCCAGCAGCGAGGGACTAGCGGGAGGGTACAATGAGCAGTTCTTC.

This clone was picked up one time. The chain is built from TRBV3-1 (or the pseudogene TRBV3-2) and TRBJ2-7, with 9 positions matching TRBD2. Germline V gives CDR1 LGHDT, CDR2 YNNKEL (reference sequence). CDR3 length equals 15 residues. Trimming at V came to 1 base and at J to 9 bases, leaving 10 bases not matched to a gene. The CDR3 nucleotides read TGTGCCAGCAGCCAAGGTAACATAGCGGGAGTCTTGCAGTACTTC. This sequence encodes CASSQGNIAGVLQYF.

The chain uses TRBV12-3 or TRBV12-4 and TRBJ1-2; TRBD1 aligns across 7 bases. The CDR3 runs to 13 residues. J lost 4 bases, V lost 5 bases, and 4 bases had no gene match. CDR3 amino acids: CASSPGQVYGYTF. The CDR3 region has the DNA TGTGCCAGCAGTCCCGGACAGGTCTATGGCTACACCTTC.

J is TRBJ1-6 and V is TRBV12-5; unclear D gene. The CDR3 spans 14 residues. Germline loops: CDR1 LGHNT, CDR2 FRNRAP. V was shortened by 6 bases and J by 3 bases, with 9 bases between the two germline ends. The CDR3 spells CASGGGNYNSPLHF. For the CDR3, the DNA is TGTGCTAGTGGCGGCGGGAACTATAATTCACCCCTCCACTTT.

This clone showed up just once. The chain couples TRBV9 to TRBJ1-2, with 7 bases matching TRBD1. The CDR3 length is 12 residues. The V and J ends lost 5 bases and 7 bases, in that order; junction bases with no gene match: 5. The germline V gene encodes CDR1 SGDLS and CDR2 YYNGEE. CDR3 loop: CASSEGAGGYTF. CDR3 nucleotide sequence: TGTGCCAGCAGTGAGGGGGCGGGTGGCTACACCTTC.